This section outlines one TCR beta chain sequence together with its context. The protocol was immunoSEQ multiplex PCR, while the TCRdb copy is restricted to in-frame clones and leaves out a portion. The sample includes 200,000 to 250,000 clones, over 90% of them seen just once. This sample was taken from a study of blood T cell repertoires in COVID-19. CDR1 is SGDLS and CDR2 is YYNGEE in the germline V gene. This CDR3 is 15 amino acids long. V lost 3 bases, J lost 4 bases, and 16 bases lay in between. The sample taken for sequencing was peripheral blood. The source of this sequence is a man aged 30 to 39 with COVID-19, enrolled during active disease. The gene calls are TRBV9 and TRBJ1-1, with TRBD1 as a possible D gene (6 bases). This chain's CDR3 is CASSAASQGGTEAFF. CDR3 in DNA: TGTGCCAGCAGCGCAGCGTCACAGGGTGGCACTGAAGCTTTCTTT.